The clone carrying this T cell receptor (beta chain) was seen a few times. Its antigen is unidentified. V lost 2 bases, J lost 0 bases, and 17 bases lay in between. The CDR3 runs to 17 residues. The germline CDR1 and CDR2 sequences are GTSNPN and SVGIG (reference sequence). The time point was: week 23, last vaccination. Every single dose of the vaccine, 300 ug of mutant IDH1 20-mer peptide, came with topical imiquimod. New WHO grade 3 or 4 astrocytomas that were IDH1-mutant and ATRX-lost had been found in donors. This sample stems from a study of a mutant IDH1 vaccine in newly diagnosed glioma. Across the whole study: At weeks 1, 3, 5, 7, 11, 15, 19 and 23, patients received a vaccination, eight in all. Vaccination followed radiotherapy alone by 4-6 weeks, or accompanied temozolomide cycles. Study findings and constraints: Altogether, around 95% of patients exhibited vaccine-induced immune responses.

Clones were sequenced by immunoSEQ multiplex PCR, and TCRdb holds only the in-frame ones, with some missing. The sample has 50,000 to 70,000 clones; approximately 87% are singletons. V and J are TRBV30 and TRBJ1-5; D ambiguous. The specimen was PBMCs, collected from a glioma patient whose treatment included an IDH1 peptide vaccine. The sequence was collected from a man in his late teens or twenties with glioma. CDR3 nucleotides: TGTGCCTGGAGTCTCAGGCCGGGCGCCTATAGCAATCAGCCCCAGCATTTT. The encoded protein is CAWSLRPGAYSNQPQHF.